This T cell receptor beta chain was identified in a study of blood T cell repertoires in COVID-19. Study details: Sites in the United States, Italy and Spain provided acute and convalescent COVID-19 samples.

This CDR3 spans 15 amino acids. CDR1 is MRHNA, CDR2 SNTAGT, per germline. V was clipped by 6 bases and J by 0 bases, with 12 bases between them. Sequencing was performed with immunoSEQ multiplex PCR; in TCRdb, only in-frame clones are kept and a portion is missing. Here the sample spans about 300,000 clones, approximately 89% being singletons. The TCR sequence derives from a woman aged 25 to 39 with COVID-19, enrolled during active disease. What was sequenced was peripheral blood. This sequence joins TRBV6-4 and TRBJ1-3; D is ambiguous. The CDR3 sequence: CASRVDSNSGNTIYF. CDR3 in DNA: TGTGCCAGCAGGGTCGACTCAAACTCTGGAAACACCATATATTTT.